This record concerns one TCR beta chain sequence. This clonotype was detected a few times. Which antigen it targets is not known. There are no base qualities to consult, and no much larger clone falls within one base. The sample belongs to a study of blood T cells in healthy people across ages (dated by TCRdb to 2014 to 2015). At the level of the whole study: In model experiments, roughly one uniquely barcoded TCR beta cDNA molecule per two T cells was captured by template switching. Using deep sequencing normalized with unique cDNA molecular identifiers, the study measured how TCR beta repertoire diversity changes with age. Four age groups were formed from the donors: young (average approximately 15 years), middle-aged (approximately 40), aged (about 62) and long-lived (roughly 88). To avoid experimental bias, donors of different ages were randomly spread across the sequencing lanes. Using the same blood draw, the study looked at two additional independent replicas of 1 million unique cDNA reads for two donors, one aged 18 to 30 and the other aged 80 or older. Here is what the overall study found, with its caveats: Since profiling was done on bulk unsorted PBMCs, naive and antigen-experienced compartments could not be conclusively compared. Observed TCR beta diversity per million T cells fell roughly linearly with age, and a significant reduction was already apparent by age about 43. Because donor CMV infection status was unknown, age-related changes in expanded clonotypes were potentially confounded. Estimates of total diversity based on one million sequenced T cells were regarded as lower bounds and as underestimates. Compared with the aged group, the long-lived group had more naive CD4+ T cells, fewer expanded clones and increased TCR diversity, suggesting age selection. Observed TCR beta diversity correlated strongly with the percentage of naive T cells measured by flow cytometry.

Libraries were made using 5' RACE. The reads were generated on an Illumina HiSeq 2500. A second PCR of about 7 to 12 cycles was performed with a sample-barcoded 5' primer and a J-beta primer mix. Each TCR beta cDNA molecule received a unique molecular identifier from a template-switch 5' adaptor carrying 12 random nucleotides. Each sample yielded at least 2.5 million CDR3-containing paired-end reads. First-strand cDNA was synthesized from all RNA with the Mint cDNA synthesis kit, primed by a TRBC-specific oligonucleotide. Following uracil-DNA glycosylase treatment, a first 18-cycle PCR with universal primers M1SS and BC2_uni_R was performed on all cDNA. For the original study's pipeline: Each sample was normalized by randomly selecting 1 million high-quality reads, each carrying a distinct molecular identifier. Instead of being binned into consensus sequences, reads with shared molecular identifiers were discarded. MiTCR, with a Q25 quality threshold and the strictest error-elimination algorithm, was used for CDR3 identification, clonotype clustering and error correction. A nonparametric unseen species model using Euler transformation provided a lower-bound estimate of total TCR beta diversity. Using fastp trimming at Q25 and MiXCR clonotype assembly, TCRdb reanalyzed the public sequencing data and kept in-frame beta chains. Merged by CDR3 protein, the rows form single entries marked with the most common genes and DNA. It is TCRdb's table, rather than the study itself, that gives the V and J calls and clone size. Within this sample are 1.5 million to 2 million distinct CDR3 sequences, with 28% of them counted one time only. The ten largest clones take up 7.7% of the sample.

The approximately 39 donors, aged about 6 to 95 years, were systemically healthy Caucasian individuals from Russia. Around 10 milliliters of peripheral blood were collected from each donor into EDTA-treated Vacutainer tubes. Ficoll-Paque density-gradient centrifugation was used to isolate PBMCs, with at least 7 million per sample. Trizol reagent was used to extract total RNA from PBMCs, with at least 5 micrograms per sample. Naive CD45RAhigh/CD27high T cell percentages were measured by flow cytometry on a PBMC aliquot from every donor. Here V drops 6 bases and J drops 3 bases, and the junction holds 9 bases not matched to any gene. Sequences SGHVS (CDR1) and FNYEAQ (CDR2) are obtained from the germline V gene. The CDR3 numbers 15 residues from cysteine through phenylalanine. The CDR3 DNA has 45 bases and is translated from base 1.

The chain was built from TRBV7-6 and TRBJ2-7, with 9 central nucleotides matching TRBD1. The sample taken for sequencing was blood. This TCR came from a woman aged 25 to 45 in good health. The CDR3 loop reads CASSFSDRGGYEQYF. The DNA reads as follows: TGTGCCAGCAGTTTTTCGGACAGGGGAGGCTACGAGCAGTACTTC. Extended through the reference TRBV7-6 and TRBJ2-7 proteins, this CDR3 yields the full variable domain: GAGVSQSPRYKVTKRGQDVALRCDPISGHVSLYWYRQALGQGPEFLTYFNYEAQQDKSGLPNDRFSAERPEGSISTLTIQRTEQRDSAMYRCASSFSDRGGYEQYFGPGTRLTVT.